The clone carrying this TCR beta chain came up a few times. Its antigen remains unknown. V was clipped by 2 bases and J by 2 bases; unmatched bases: 9. From germline, CDR1 is LGHNA and CDR2 YNFKEQ. The CDR3 runs to 17 residues. This entry is derived from a study of CD8 T cells in ankylosing spondylitis. MiXCR, applied by TCRdb to the 5' RACE reads, yields one record per CDR3 protein. The repertoire has hundreds of thousands of distinct CDR3 sequences, about 10% of them found once; the top ten carry about 0.49%. Regarding the study as a whole: Within ankylosing spondylitis blood, a TCR beta motif made up of seven to nine highly homologous variants appeared to be characteristic. Within peripheral blood, clones linked to disease were CD8+ and relatively rare. Significantly higher representation of disease-linked clones was reported for matched ankylosing spondylitis synovial fluid.

The receptor was isolated from a male donor with ankylosing spondylitis. Material: blood, either unsorted or a sorted T cell fraction (not recorded which). This chain uses TRBV4-2 with TRBJ1-1; TRBD1 aligns across 9 bases. CDR3 in DNA: TGTGCCAGCAGCCAACCAGACAGGGGGGCAAGAAACACTGAAGCTTTCTTT. Residues: CASSQPDRGARNTEAFF.